A single T cell receptor (beta chain) is shown here with its context. All patients were untreated before thyroid surgery. Authors' data handling: To classify distant metastasis in papillary thyroid cancer, a model was built from CDR3 differences across clinicopathological groups. Using MiXCR, TCRdb re-called clones from the PCR reads. These V and J calls derive from TCRdb rather than the authors' analysis. The data contain approximately 40,000 clones, around half of them singletons. This entry belongs to a study of metastatic and nonmetastatic thyroid tumors. Sequencing input: tumor tissue. The TCR comes from a male donor with papillary thyroid cancer or a benign thyroid nodule (not recorded which). Some clones in this sample may be carry-over from other donors' samples.

Here the CDR3 DNA reads TGTGCCAGTAGTATATCCGGACAAATTGTAGCCGGGGAGCTGTTTTTT. This encodes CASSISGQIVAGELFF. The chain combines TRBV19 with TRBJ2-2; weak D call: TRBD1 (5 bases). The V end lost 2 bases, the J end lost 6 bases, and 16 bases lay between the germline ends. The germline gives CDR1 LNHDA, CDR2 SQIVND (reference sequence). This CDR3 has 16 residues.